This T cell receptor (beta chain) was sequenced during a study of blood T cell repertoires in COVID-19. Turning to the study itself: The samples span acute and convalescent COVID-19 from the United States, Italy and Spain. PBMCs, B-cell-depleted T cells, or T cells provided the cDNA or gDNA that made up the material.

This clone has a single count. Original processing notes: Reference gene primer amplification yielded estimated nucleated cell counts. Clones were sequenced by immunoSEQ multiplex PCR, and TCRdb holds only the in-frame ones, with some missing. Clonal size and the V and J genes are those of that table, whereas D and trimming came from the DNA. This sample yields about 120,000 clones, of which 80% to 90% are seen a single time; about 2.1% belongs to the top ten. The V gene end was trimmed by 5 bases and the J gene end by 0 bases; junction bases not matched to a gene: 15. The germline gives CDR1 MNHNS, CDR2 SASEGT. The CDR3 has 19 amino acids.

This TCR was sampled from a woman aged 50 to 65 with acute or convalescent COVID-19. Sample: peripheral blood. This chain links TRBV6-1 with TRBJ1-2, with 10 bases aligning to TRBD1. The CDR3: CASSKETGGPEITNYGYTF. The CDR3 coding sequence is TGTGCCAGCAGTAAAGAGACAGGGGGCCCCGAAATTACTAACTATGGCTACACCTTC.